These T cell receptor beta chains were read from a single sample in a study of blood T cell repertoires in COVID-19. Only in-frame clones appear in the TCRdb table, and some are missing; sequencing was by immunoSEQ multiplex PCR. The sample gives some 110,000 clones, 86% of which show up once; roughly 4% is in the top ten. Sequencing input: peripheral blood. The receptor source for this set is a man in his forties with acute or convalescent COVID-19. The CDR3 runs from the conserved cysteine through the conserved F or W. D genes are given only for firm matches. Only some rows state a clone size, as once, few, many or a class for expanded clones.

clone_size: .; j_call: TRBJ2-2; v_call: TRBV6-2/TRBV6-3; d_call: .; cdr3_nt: TGTGCCAGCAGCTTGACTATCACCGCCGGGGAGCTGTTTTTT; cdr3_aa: CASSLTITAGELFF
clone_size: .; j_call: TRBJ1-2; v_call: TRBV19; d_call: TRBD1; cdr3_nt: TGTGCCAGTAGTCCGACAGGGGGCGATGGCTACACCTTC; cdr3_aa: CASSPTGGDGYTF
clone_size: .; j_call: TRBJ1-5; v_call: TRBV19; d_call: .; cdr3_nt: TGTGCCAGTAGTCGGATGAGGGTCGGCAATCAGCCCCAGCATTTT; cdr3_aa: CASSRMRVGNQPQHF
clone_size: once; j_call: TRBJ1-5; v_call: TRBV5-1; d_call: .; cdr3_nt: TGCGCCAGCAGCTTGGAAGGGGCAGGGTACAATCAGCCCCAGCATTTT; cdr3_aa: CASSLEGAGYNQPQHF
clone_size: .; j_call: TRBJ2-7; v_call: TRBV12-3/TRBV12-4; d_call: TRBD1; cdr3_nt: TGTGCCAGCAGTTCCCGGGACAGGGACGAGCAGTACTTC; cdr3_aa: CASSSRDRDEQYF
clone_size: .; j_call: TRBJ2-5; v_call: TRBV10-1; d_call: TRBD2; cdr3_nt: TGCGCCAGCAGTCTCGGGACTAGCGGGAGAGGCGAGACCCAGTACTTC; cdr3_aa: CASSLGTSGRGETQYF
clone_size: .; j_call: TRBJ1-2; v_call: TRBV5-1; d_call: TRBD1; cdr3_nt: TGCGCCAGCAGCTTCGACAGGGAAGGCTACACCTTC; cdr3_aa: CASSFDREGYTF
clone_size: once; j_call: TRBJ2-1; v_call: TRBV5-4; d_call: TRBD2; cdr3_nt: TGTGCCAGCAGAGATTTCGGGAGGGCCCACAATGAGCAGTTCTTC; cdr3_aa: CASRDFGRAHNEQFF
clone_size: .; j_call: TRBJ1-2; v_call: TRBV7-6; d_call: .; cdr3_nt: TGTGCCAGCAGCTTAGCCCCAGAATATGGCTACACCTTC; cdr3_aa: CASSLAPEYGYTF
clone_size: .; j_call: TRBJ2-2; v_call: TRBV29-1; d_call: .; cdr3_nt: TGCAGCGTCCTACAGGGTGCGAACACCGGGGAGCTGTTTTTT; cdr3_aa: CSVLQGANTGELFF
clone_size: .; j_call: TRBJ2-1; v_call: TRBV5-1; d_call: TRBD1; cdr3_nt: TGCGCCAGCAGCTTGGCCTACCAGGGGGTCTCCTACAATGAGCAGTTCTTC; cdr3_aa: CASSLAYQGVSYNEQFF
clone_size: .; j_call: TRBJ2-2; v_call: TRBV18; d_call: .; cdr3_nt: TGTGCCAGCTCACCCAGACAGATCGGGGAGCTGTTTTTT; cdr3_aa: CASSPRQIGELFF
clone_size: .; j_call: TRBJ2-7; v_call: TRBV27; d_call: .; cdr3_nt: TGTGCCAGCCGGGCAGGGCACCACGAGCAGTACTTC; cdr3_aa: CASRAGHHEQYF
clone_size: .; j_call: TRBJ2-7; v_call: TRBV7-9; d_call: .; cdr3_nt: TGTGCCAGCAGCTTAGGACAATACGAGCAGTACTTC; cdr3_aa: CASSLGQYEQYF
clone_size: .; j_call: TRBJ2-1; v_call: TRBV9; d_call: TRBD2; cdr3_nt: TGTGCCAGCAGCGTAAGTCTAGCGGGGGCCTATCTGGACAATGAGCAGTTCTTC; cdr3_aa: CASSVSLAGAYLDNEQFF